The rows below give T cell receptor beta chains drawn from one sample of a study of blood T cell repertoires in COVID-19. Clones were sequenced by immunoSEQ multiplex PCR, and TCRdb holds only the in-frame ones, with some missing. Seen here are 200,000 to 300,000 clones, approximately 85% observed once, and the top ten hold around 2%. The sample consisted of PBMCs or T cells enriched from blood (not recorded which). The receptors derive from a woman between 50 and 59 years old who had recovered from COVID-19. The CDR3 runs from the conserved cysteine through the conserved F or W. The D gene is left open where the match is weak. A row's size may be missing; if present it is once, few, many or a size class.

TRBV19,TRBJ2-3,TRBD2,NA,TGTGCCAGTAGTATGTATGCGGGAGGGATCACAGATACGCAGTATTTT,CASSMYAGGITDTQYF
TRBV12-5,TRBJ2-3,TRBD2,NA,TGTGCTAGTGGTACAGGACTAGCGGGGGACACAGATACGCAGTATTTT,CASGTGLAGDTDTQYF
TRBV6-6,TRBJ1-5,TRBD1,NA,TGTGCCAGCAGGACAGGGTCAAGGCAGCCCCAGCATTTT,CASRTGSRQPQHF
TRBV18,TRBJ1-1,TRBD1,NA,TGTGCCAGCTCAAGTTCTCAGGGGGCCAGGGGAAACACTGAAGCTTTCTTT,CASSSSQGARGNTEAFF
TRBV11-2,TRBJ2-5,TRBD1,NA,TGTGCCAGCAGCCACAGTCCCGGGACAGGGGGCGAAGAGACCCAGTACTTC,CASSHSPGTGGEETQYF
TRBV29-1,TRBJ2-5,NA,once,TGCAGCGTTGATTGGTCGACCCCAGGGCGAGAGACCCAGTACTTC,CSVDWSTPGRETQYF
TRBV3-1/TRBV3-2,TRBJ1-3,NA,NA,TGTGCCAGCAGCCAAGGAATAGGGGAAAGCTTTCCTGGAAACACCATATATTTT,CASSQGIGESFPGNTIYF
TRBV18,TRBJ1-1,NA,NA,TGTGCCAGCTCGCGAGACTCAAACACTGAAGCTTTCTTT,CASSRDSNTEAFF
TRBV19,TRBJ1-2,TRBD1,NA,TGTGCCAGTAGTATAGAATCCACAGGGGGCTCCGGCTACACCTTC,CASSIESTGGSGYTF
TRBV11-2,TRBJ1-5,NA,NA,TGTGCCAGCAGCTCCCTATCAGGCGACAATCAGCCCCAGCATTTT,CASSSLSGDNQPQHF
TRBV5-6,TRBJ2-5,NA,NA,TGTGCCAGCAGCAGGGGGACACCGAAAGAGACCCAGTACTTC,CASSRGTPKETQYF
TRBV2,TRBJ1-1,NA,NA,TGTGCCAGCAGTGAGAAGGAGGGCCGAGGCACTGAAGCTTTCTTT,CASSEKEGRGTEAFF
TRBV18,TRBJ1-1,TRBD1,NA,TGTGCCAGCTCACCGTCCCGGGACAGGGGGCTAGGGACTGAAGCTTTCTTT,CASSPSRDRGLGTEAFF
TRBV27,TRBJ2-3,NA,NA,TGTGCCAGCAGTCCCAGGACGGGAGTAAGTACAGATACGCAGTATTTT,CASSPRTGVSTDTQYF
TRBV9,TRBJ2-1,TRBD2,NA,TGTGCCAGCAGCCGTTTAGCGGGAGGGTCCTACAATGAGCAGTTCTTC,CASSRLAGGSYNEQFF
TRBV3-1/TRBV3-2,TRBJ1-2,TRBD1,NA,TGTGCCAGCAGCCTCCAGACAGGGGGCTATGGCTACACCTTC,CASSLQTGGYGYTF
TRBV7-3,TRBJ2-6,NA,NA,TGTGCCAGCAGCTTAACCGGCGGCGGACTAAGGACCAACGTCCTGACTTTC,CASSLTGGGLRTNVLTF
TRBV2,TRBJ2-1,TRBD2,few,TGTGCCAGCAGTGCCGGAGGACTAGCGGGGGGCGAGGAGCAGTTCTTC,CASSAGGLAGGEEQFF
TRBV9,TRBJ1-1,NA,NA,TGTGCCAGCAGCGTCGAGGTGAACACTGAAGCTTTCTTT,CASSVEVNTEAFF
TRBV7-8,TRBJ2-5,TRBD2,NA,TGTGCCACCCAGCGGGGGGGACAAGAGACCCAGTACTTC,CATQRGGQETQYF
TRBV2,TRBJ2-1,TRBD2,NA,TGTGCCAGCAGCGGTGCTAGCGGCGCGTACAATGAGCAGTTCTTC,CASSGASGAYNEQFF
TRBV4-3,TRBJ1-2,NA,few,TGCGCCAGCAGCCAAGATCTTGGAAACAGGCCGGTAGGCTACACCTTC,CASSQDLGNRPVGYTF